One sample yielded the 14 T cell receptor beta chains listed below, sequenced in a study of blood T cells in healthy people across ages. Through a sample-barcoded 5' primer and a J-beta primer mix, a second PCR was run for roughly 7 to 12 cycles. TCRdb reprocessed the 5' RACE reads with MiXCR, giving one entry per CDR3 protein. This table has about 970,000 distinct CDR3 sequences, roughly half appearing once. The sample comprised blood. The receptors come from an older woman in good health.

This clonotype has just a few counts. The rearrangement links TRBV28 to TRBJ2-7, with D possibly being TRBD1 or TRBD2 (5 bases each). The CDR3 is 13 amino acids. V was trimmed by 8 bases and J by 0 bases, leaving 11 bases between them. The germline CDR1 and CDR2 sequences are MDHEN and SYDVKM. The CDR3 region is CASRGAPSYEQYF. CDR3 DNA: TGTGCCAGCCGAGGGGCCCCCTCCTACGAGCAGTACTTC.

Only a few counts were recorded for this clonotype. The rearrangement links TRBV20-1 to TRBJ2-1, with a tentative D call TRBD2 (6 bases). V dropped 8 bases and J dropped 8 bases, with 22 bases sitting between them. The CDR3 runs 14 residues. Germline assignment: CDR1 DFQATT and CDR2 SNEGSKA (reference sequence). The CDR3 reads CSPVRSSVSYEQFF. The CDR3, as DNA: TGCAGTCCAGTTAGGTCTAGCGTAAGCTATGAGCAGTTCTTC.

The chain employs TRBV29-1 and TRBJ2-2; tentative D call: TRBD1 (6 bases). Germline-derived CDR1 and CDR2 are SQVTM and ANQGSEA. The CDR3 runs 12 residues. Trimming pared 7 bases from V and 7 bases from J, leaving 13 bases between. In DNA form, the CDR3 reads TGCAGCGCTTCAACAGGGATCGGGGAGCTGTTTTTT. It codes for CSASTGIGELFF.

This clonotype was seen more than once but under ten times. The V call is TRBV20-1, the J call TRBJ2-7; 7 bases fit TRBD2. CDR1 is DFQATT, CDR2 SNEGSKA, per germline (reference sequence). The CDR3 is 14 residues long. V shed 6 bases, J shed 0 bases, and the junction held 8 bases outside the gene matches. The CDR3 DNA sequence: TGCAGTGCCAAGAGCGGGGTAATCTCCTACGAGCAGTACTTC. Translated: CSAKSGVISYEQYF.

This clonotype was counted between two and nine times. The chain joins TRBV12-5 to TRBJ2-3; 8 nucleotides align to TRBD1. CDR1 LGHNT and CDR2 FRNRAP come from the germline V gene. This CDR3 comprises 14 residues. V shed 7 bases, J shed 7 bases, and the junction held 10 bases outside the gene matches. CDR3 bases: TGTGCTAGTGCCGCGGGACAGGACGGTCATACGCAGTATTTT. Encoded protein: CASAAGQDGHTQYF.

In this sample, this clonotype turned up a few times. The chain carries TRBV3-1 and TRBJ2-7, with D perhaps given as TRBD1 or TRBD2 (5 bases each). V was clipped by 6 bases and J by 1 base, with 13 bases between them. The CDR3 sequence is 14 residues long. The germline V gene encodes CDR1 LGHDT and CDR2 YNNKEL (reference sequence). The CDR3 DNA sequence: TGTGCCAGCAGACCCAGGGACGCGTCCTACGAGCAGTACTTC. As protein: CASRPRDASYEQYF.

This chain joins TRBV28 and TRBJ2-3; possibly TRBD1 or TRBD2 for D (5 bases each). The germline gives CDR1 MDHEN, CDR2 SYDVKM. This CDR3 region has 15 residues. Trimming pared 7 bases from V and 2 bases from J, leaving 16 bases between. CDR3 nucleotides: TGTGCCAGCAATCTAGTGGGGGTACCCACAGATACGCAGTATTTT. Amino acid sequence: CASNLVGVPTDTQYF.

There are a few counts of this clonotype. This sequence joins TRBV24-1 and TRBJ2-1; 7 positions agree with TRBD2. Germline CDR1 KGHDR, CDR2 SFDVKD. J gave up 2 bases and V 5 bases, and 5 bases lay outside the gene matches. CDR3 size: 15 residues. CDR3 sequence: CATSALTSPYNEQFF. Written as DNA, the CDR3 is TGTGCCACCAGTGCGTTGACTAGCCCCTACAATGAGCAGTTCTTC.

V usage is TRBV2 and J usage is TRBJ1-1; 8 bases match TRBD1. Germline assignment: CDR1 SNHLY and CDR2 FYNNEI. The trim removed 8 bases at V and 0 bases at J, leaving 2 bases unmatched. This CDR3 has 13 residues. Here the CDR3 DNA reads TGTGCCAGCCTGGGACAGGTGAACACTGAAGCTTTCTTT. Amino acids: CASLGQVNTEAFF.

This clonotype was seen many times. The V gene is TRBV12-3 or TRBV12-4, the J gene TRBJ1-2; the D is unclear. Trimming left V 4 bases short and J 7 bases short, with 13 bases between. The CDR3 sequence is 13 residues long. The CDR3 reads CASSSSVVSGYTF. The CDR3, as DNA: TGTGCCAGCAGTTCCTCGGTGGTCAGTGGCTACACCTTC.

The V and J genes are TRBV4-2 and TRBJ2-7; a possible D gene is TRBD2 (6 bases). The CDR3 sequence is 15 residues long. V lost 3 bases and J 7 bases, leaving 19 bases between the germline ends. CDR1 and CDR2 from the germline V gene are LGHNA and YNFKEQ. As DNA, the CDR3 is TGTGCCAGCAGCCAGACGAACGCGGGGTTGGATGAGCAGTACTTC. Its translation is CASSQTNAGLDEQYF.

In the case of this clonotype: An end of the junction does not agree with germline; a read error may underlie this. The rearrangement links TRBV29-1 to TRBJ1-1; D is perhaps TRBD1 (5 bases). The CDR3 has 14 residues. The germline gives CDR1 SQVTM, CDR2 ANQGSEA. CDR3 loop: CRVDAGRLNTEAFF. CDR3 nucleotides: TGCAGAGTTGATGCGGGACGGCTGAACACTGAAGCTTTCTTT. Full variable domain (remainder filled in from reference TRBV29-1 and TRBJ1-1): SAVISQKPSRDICQRGTSLTIQCQVDSQVTMMFWYRQQPGQSLTLIATANQGSEATYESGFVIDKFPISRPNLTFSTLTVSNMSPEDSSIYLCRVDAGRLNTEAFFGQGTRLTVV.

There are a few counts of this clonotype. The chain employs TRBV5-1 and TRBJ2-6, with a tentative D call TRBD1 (5 bases). Trimming stripped 7 bases from V and 0 bases from J, with 8 bases between. CDR3 size: 14 residues. CDR1 is SGHRS and CDR2 is YFSETQ in the germline V gene. CDR3 nucleotides: TGCGCCAGCGGGGCCGTCTCTGGGGCCAACGTCCTGACTTTC. It translates to CASGAVSGANVLTF.

This clonotype was seen only a few times. The V call is TRBV7-2, the J call TRBJ2-3; D is undetermined. The V gene lost 8 bases and the J gene lost 2 bases, with 11 bases spanning the gap. The CDR3 is made up of 13 amino acids. Looked up from germline, CDR1 is SGHTA and CDR2 is FQGNSA. The CDR3 loop is CASSVGITDTQYF. Here the CDR3 DNA reads TGTGCCAGCTCAGTAGGAATCACAGATACGCAGTATTTT.